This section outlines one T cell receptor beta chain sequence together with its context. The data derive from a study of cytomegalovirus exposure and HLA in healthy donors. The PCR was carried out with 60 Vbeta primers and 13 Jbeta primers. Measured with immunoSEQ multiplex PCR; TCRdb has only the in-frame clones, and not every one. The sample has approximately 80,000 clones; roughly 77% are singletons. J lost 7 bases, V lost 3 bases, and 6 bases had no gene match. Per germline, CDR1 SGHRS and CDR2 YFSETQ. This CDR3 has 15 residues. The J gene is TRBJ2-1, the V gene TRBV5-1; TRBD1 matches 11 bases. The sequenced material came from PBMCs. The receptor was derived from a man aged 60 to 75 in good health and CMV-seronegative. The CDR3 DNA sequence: TGCGCCAGCAGCTACACCGGGACAGGGGGAAATGAGCAGTTCTTC. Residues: CASSYTGTGGNEQFF.